Below, 21 T cell receptor beta chains from the same sample are listed, as sequenced in a study of T cells after yellow fever vaccination (dated 2019 in TCRdb). Libraries were made using 5' RACE. TCRdb records Illumina NovaSeq 6000 as the sequencer. TCRdb reworked the public reads: Q25 trimming with fastp, MiXCR clone assembly, productive beta chains retained. Each record represents a unique CDR3 protein, reported with the most common genes and DNA among its rows. The sample table contains under 400,000 distinct CDR3 sequences; only one count was recorded for approximately 12% of them. The leading ten clones occupy 2.5% to 4% of the sample. This specimen's treatment or condition label, per the study, means: live attenuated yellow fever vaccine strain. The source was CD4+ T cells sorted from PBMCs, collected 15 days after the yellow fever booster vaccination. The receptors originated from a man between 18 and 29 years old who received the YFV17D yellow fever vaccine.

This clonotype has only a few counts. The rearrangement links TRBV2 to TRBJ1-4; possibly TRBD1 for D (5 bases). Trimming took off 10 bases at V and 4 bases at J, with 16 bases between the two ends. CDR3 length equals 14 residues. Germline V gene data show CDR1 as SNHLY and CDR2 as FYNNEI. CDR3 residues: CATRTGLFNEKLFF. CDR3 nucleotide sequence: TGTGCCACCAGAACAGGACTCTTTAATGAAAAACTGTTTTTT. The entire variable domain, with the rest obtained from reference TRBV2 and TRBJ1-4, is as follows: EPEVTQTPSHQVTQMGQEVILRCVPISNHLYFYWYRQILGQKVEFLVSFYNNEISEKSEIFDDQFSVERPDGSNFTLKIRSTKLEDSAMYFCATRTGLFNEKLFFGSGTQLSVL.

J is TRBJ2-5 and V is TRBV11-2; 8 positions match TRBD1. V shed 4 bases and J 6 bases; nucleotides not matched to a gene: 7. Germline V lookup: CDR1 SGHAT, CDR2 FQNNGV. The CDR3 loop spans 14 amino acids. Here the CDR3 reads CASSSSDRDKTQYF. The CDR3 DNA follows: TGTGCCAGCAGCTCATCGGACAGGGACAAGACCCAGTACTTC.

This sequence joins TRBV10-3 and TRBJ1-2; D remains ambiguous. Trimming took off 4 bases at V and 2 bases at J, with 8 bases between the two ends. The V gene's germline CDR1 is ENHRY and CDR2 SYGVKD. The length of the CDR3 is 13 residues. CDR3 loop: CAISGGANYGYTF. In DNA form, the CDR3 reads TGTGCCATCAGTGGAGGAGCCAACTATGGCTACACCTTC.

The chain links TRBV28 to TRBJ2-5; no clear D. Germline V CDR1 and CDR2: MDHEN, SYDVKM. The V and J ends lost 9 bases and 0 bases respectively, with 17 bases between them. There are 15 residues in the CDR3. The CDR3 region is CASFSGGRDQETQYF. For the CDR3, the DNA is TGTGCCAGTTTCTCTGGCGGTAGGGACCAAGAGACCCAGTACTTC.

This clonotype was seen a handful of times. The chain carries TRBV6-6 and TRBJ1-2; the D gene is possibly TRBD1 (6 bases). The CDR3 spans 13 residues. The V end was cut by 7 bases, the J end by 5 bases, with 14 bases between. The germline V gene has CDR1 MNHNY and CDR2 SVGAGI (reference sequence). CDR3 DNA sequence: TGTGCCAGCACGAACGGGGGCGCATATGGCTACACCTTC. Protein sequence: CASTNGGAYGYTF.

This sequence joins TRBV28 and TRBJ1-5; the D gene is possibly TRBD1 (6 bases). V shed 4 bases and J shed 0 bases, with 13 bases lying between them. This CDR3 comprises 16 residues. In germline, CDR1 is MDHEN, CDR2 SYDVKM. CDR3 sequence (DNA): TGTGCCAGCAGTTCACCAGGGGCTTATAGCAATCAGCCCCAGCATTTT. Amino acid sequence: CASSSPGAYSNQPQHF.

This chain links TRBV3-1 with TRBJ2-7; maybe TRBD2 (5 bases). Trimming removed 3 bases from V and 5 bases from J, with 8 bases in between. The CDR3 contains 12 residues. CDR1 and CDR2 from the germline V gene are LGHDT and YNNKEL (reference sequence). The CDR3 bases are TGTGCCAGCAGCCAGTTGGGAGACGAGCAGTACGTC. Protein sequence: CASSQLGDEQYV.

This sequence joins TRBV6-6 and TRBJ2-3, with D perhaps matching TRBD2 (6 bases). The CDR3 is 15 amino acids. Deletions cut 4 bases from V and 4 bases from J, with 15 bases between. Looked up from germline, CDR1 is MNHNY and CDR2 is SVGAGI (reference sequence). As DNA, the CDR3 is TGTGCCAGCAGTTCCTTAACTAGCACGGCAGATACGCAGTATTTT. Translation: CASSSLTSTADTQYF.

The chain combines TRBV6-6 with TRBJ1-6; D ambiguous. Between the trimmed V and J ends, which lost 6 bases and 7 bases, there was a span of 16 bases. Looked up from germline, CDR1 is MNHNY and CDR2 is SVGAGI (reference sequence). The CDR3 runs 15 residues. The CDR3 reads CASRSPRERNSPLHF. CDR3 DNA sequence: TGTGCCAGCAGATCTCCTAGGGAGAGGAATTCACCCCTCCACTTT.

The V and J genes are TRBV6-2 or TRBV6-3 and TRBJ2-7; TRBD1 matches at 8 bases. This CDR3 has 15 residues. CDR1 is MNHEY, CDR2 SVGEGT, per germline. V lost 6 bases to trimming and J lost 0 bases; unmatched junction nucleotides: 7. CDR3 in DNA: TGTGCCAGCAGCTGGGGACAGGTGAGCTCCTACGAGCAGTACGTC. Residues: CASSWGQVSSYEQYV.

There are a few counts of this clonotype. The rearrangement joins TRBV6-2 or TRBV6-3 to TRBJ2-7, with D possibly called TRBD1 or TRBD2 (5 bases each). Germline V gene lookup returns CDR1 MNHEY and CDR2 SVGEGT. V was clipped by 2 bases and J by 6 bases, with 14 bases between them. There are 14 residues in the CDR3. The CDR3 loop reads CASSYPGRGGEQYF. CDR3 coding DNA: TGTGCCAGCAGTTACCCGGGACGGGGTGGCGAGCAGTACTTC.

The chain recombines TRBV19 with TRBJ2-3; 7 nucleotides match TRBD1. CDR1 is LNHDA, CDR2 SQIVND, per germline (reference sequence). CDR3 length: 14 residues. Trimming removed 3 bases from V and 4 bases from J; junction bases left unmatched: 4. The CDR3 spells CASSIGQASDTQYF. As DNA, the CDR3 is TGTGCCAGTAGTATCGGACAGGCTTCAGATACGCAGTATTTT.

The chain carries TRBV20-1 and TRBJ2-5; 9 bases map to TRBD2. The CDR3 extends over 14 amino acids. Germline V gives CDR1 DFQATT, CDR2 SNEGSKA (reference sequence). Trimming took 3 bases from V and 7 from J; bases not matched to a gene: 9. DNA of the CDR3: TGCAGTGCTAGGCCTGCGGGGGGGTCTTGGACCCAGTACTTC. Its protein product is CSARPAGGSWTQYF.

The rearrangement links TRBV18 to TRBJ1-2; 7 bases align to TRBD1. This CDR3 comprises 13 residues. Germline V gene data show CDR1 as KGHSH and CDR2 as LQKENI. Losses at the gene ends were 3 bases for V and 10 bases for J; bases not matched to a gene: 8. The CDR3 spells CASSPLEEGAYTF. The CDR3 DNA reads TGTGCCAGCTCACCCCTGGAGGAGGGGGCCTACACCTTC.

This clonotype was counted only a few times. The chain is built from TRBV6-5 and TRBJ2-1; 12 nucleotides agree with TRBD2. The CDR3 contains 20 residues. Germline CDR1 is MNHEY and CDR2 is SVGAGI. The V segment lost 6 bases and the J segment 4 bases; nucleotides outside the gene matches: 19. The CDR3 sequence: CASSHPASGGDHPYYNEQFF. The CDR3 DNA reads as TGTGCCAGCAGCCACCCAGCTAGCGGGGGGGACCACCCCTATTACAATGAGCAGTTCTTC.

This clonotype showed up many times. The chain links TRBV5-1 to TRBJ2-7; 7 bases agree with TRBD1. The junction had 9 bases not matched to a gene; V was cut back by 4 bases and J by 2 bases. Looked up from germline, CDR1 is SGHRS and CDR2 is YFSETQ. CDR3 length: 15 amino acids. The CDR3 is CASSRDRATTYEQYF. In nucleotides, the CDR3 is TGCGCCAGCAGCCGTGACAGGGCAACGACCTACGAGCAGTACTTC.

The sample holds a few counts of this clonotype. The chain uses TRBV4-3 and TRBJ1-3; D is ambiguous. Germline CDR1 is LGHNA and CDR2 is YSLEER. The V and J ends lost 2 bases and 0 bases respectively, with 14 bases between them. The length of the CDR3 is 17 residues. The CDR3 sequence is CASSQMSLIASGNTIYF. The CDR3 DNA is TGCGCCAGCAGCCAAATGAGCCTCATCGCCTCTGGAAACACCATATATTTT.

This clonotype was found a few times. The genes are TRBV7-2 and TRBJ1-5; weak D call: TRBD1 (5 bases). V was trimmed by 5 bases and J by 7 bases, leaving 15 bases between them. In germline, CDR1 is SGHTA, CDR2 FQGNSA. This CDR3 has 14 residues. The CDR3 nucleotides are TGTGCCAGCAGCAACTGGGCGGGGGAACAGCCCCAGCATTTT. It yields the protein CASSNWAGEQPQHF.

This clonotype was counted a few times. The rearrangement links TRBV4-2 to TRBJ2-7, with D perhaps matching TRBD1 (5 bases). Germline loops: CDR1 LGHNA, CDR2 YNFKEQ. This CDR3 is 16 amino acids long. Trimming left V 4 bases short and J 0 bases short, with 16 bases between. The CDR3 loop is CASSREQESHSYEQYF. The CDR3, as DNA: TGTGCCAGCAGCCGAGAACAGGAATCTCACTCCTACGAGCAGTACTTC.

In DNA, the CDR3 is TGTGCCAGCAGCTTTGGTAGCGGGGGGGCCCGGGAGACCCAGTACTTC. Translated: CASSFGSGGARETQYF. The rearrangement joins TRBV11-2 to TRBJ2-5; TRBD2 matches 11 bases. Germline V gene sequence: CDR1 SGHAT, CDR2 FQNNGV. The ends lost 3 bases at V and 5 bases at J; junction bases unmatched: 8. CDR3 length: 16 amino acids.

This chain connects TRBV9 to TRBJ2-7; D perhaps matches TRBD2 (5 bases). The CDR3 extends over 16 amino acids. Per germline, CDR1 SGDLS and CDR2 YYNGEE. V dropped 0 bases and J dropped 2 bases, with 15 bases sitting between them. This CDR3 is CASSVVGTAEPYEQYF. The DNA of the CDR3 is TGTGCCAGCAGCGTAGTGGGTACAGCGGAACCCTACGAGCAGTACTTC.